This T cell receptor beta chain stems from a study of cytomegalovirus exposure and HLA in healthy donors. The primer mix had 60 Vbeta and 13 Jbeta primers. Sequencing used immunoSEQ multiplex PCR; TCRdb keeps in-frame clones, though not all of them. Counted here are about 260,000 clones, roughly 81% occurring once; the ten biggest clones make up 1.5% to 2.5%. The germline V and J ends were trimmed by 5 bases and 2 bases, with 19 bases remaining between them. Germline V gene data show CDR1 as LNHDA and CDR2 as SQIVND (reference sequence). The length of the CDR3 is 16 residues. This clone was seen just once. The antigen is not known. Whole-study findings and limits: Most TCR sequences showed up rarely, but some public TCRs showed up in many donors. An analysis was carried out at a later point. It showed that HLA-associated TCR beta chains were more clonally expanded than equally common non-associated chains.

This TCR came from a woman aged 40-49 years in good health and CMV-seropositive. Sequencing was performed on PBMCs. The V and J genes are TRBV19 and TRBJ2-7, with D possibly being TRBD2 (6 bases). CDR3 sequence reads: CASSVGLVSLPYEQYF. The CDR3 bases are TGTGCCAGTAGTGTGGGACTTGTCTCCCTACCCTACGAGCAGTACTTC.